The present entry profiles one TCR beta chain with its context. The source of the sample is a study of a mutant IDH1 vaccine in newly diagnosed glioma. In the study overall: Sex distribution of treated patients was roughly 60% male and about 40% female; mean age was around 40 years. Patients had received radiotherapy, temozolomide, or both previously, most receiving both.

Time point here: baseline, week 1 (first vaccination visit). As for treatment: pre-vaccination baseline after standard-of-care therapy. Donors harbored newly found WHO grade 3 or 4 IDH1-mutant, ATRX-lost astrocytomas. The CDR3 totals 16 residues. With 1 base removed from V and 8 bases from J, the gap between germline ends came to 17 bases. Germline V lookup: CDR1 SGHAT, CDR2 FQNNGV. Some clones are missing from TCRdb's copy, which holds only in-frame ones; the method was immunoSEQ multiplex PCR. The sample has about 88,000 clones, roughly 80% seen once. This TCR derives from a man between 35 and 55 years old with glioma. Some clones in this sample may be carry-over from other donors' samples. The chain employs TRBV11-2 and TRBJ1-4, with a possible D match to TRBD1 (6 bases). The source material was PBMCs, sampled from a glioma patient treated with radiotherapy, temozolomide or both. The CDR3 spells CASSLGDLSTGEKLFF. The CDR3 region has the DNA TGTGCCAGCAGCTTAGGGGACCTATCTACAGGGGAAAAACTGTTTTTT.